This TCR beta chain was identified during a study of blood T cell repertoires in COVID-19. As for the study in general: The analysed material was cDNA or gDNA that came from T cells, B-cell-depleted T cells, or PBMCs.

CDR3 size: 15 residues. Germline V gives CDR1 MNHEY, CDR2 SMNVEV (reference sequence). The junction had 7 bases not matched to a gene; V was cut back by 5 bases and J by 6 bases. Participants' reported clinical history set cohort assignment. In the original processing: Estimation of nucleated cell counts was performed using reference gene primer amplification. TCRdb's table, derived via immunoSEQ multiplex PCR, lists solely in-frame clones and lacks some. That table furnishes V, J and clone size, whereas the DNA furnished D and trimming. The data contain 250,000 to 300,000 clones, around 90% of them singletons.

The receptor comes from a human donor in a cohort exposed to, infected with or recovered from COVID-19 (not recorded which). The donor label of this sample is uncertain. Material for sequencing was PBMCs or T cells enriched from blood (not recorded which). The chain recombines TRBV27 with TRBJ1-6, with 7 bases matching TRBD1. The CDR3 protein is CASSTSTGLNSPLHF. CDR3 DNA: TGTGCCAGCAGTACCTCGACAGGGCTTAATTCACCCCTCCACTTT.